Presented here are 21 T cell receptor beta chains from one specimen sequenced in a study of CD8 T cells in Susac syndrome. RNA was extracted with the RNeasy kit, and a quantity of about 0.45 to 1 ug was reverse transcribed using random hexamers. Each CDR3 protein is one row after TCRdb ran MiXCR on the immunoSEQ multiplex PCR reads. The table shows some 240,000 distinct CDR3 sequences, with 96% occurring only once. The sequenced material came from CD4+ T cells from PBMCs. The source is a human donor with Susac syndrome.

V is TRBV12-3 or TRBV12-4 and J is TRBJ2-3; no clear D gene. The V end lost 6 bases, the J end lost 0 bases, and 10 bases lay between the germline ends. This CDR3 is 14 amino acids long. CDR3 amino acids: CASSRGVSTDTQYF. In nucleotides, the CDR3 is TGTGCCAGCAGCCGAGGCGTTAGCACAGATACGCAGTATTTT.

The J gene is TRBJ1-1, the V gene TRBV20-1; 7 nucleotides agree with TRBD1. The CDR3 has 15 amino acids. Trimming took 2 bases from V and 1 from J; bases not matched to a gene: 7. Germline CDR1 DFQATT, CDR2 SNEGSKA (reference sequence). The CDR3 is CSARNPQGPNTEAFF. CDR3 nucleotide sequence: TGCAGTGCTAGAAACCCACAGGGGCCGAACACTGAAGCTTTCTTT.

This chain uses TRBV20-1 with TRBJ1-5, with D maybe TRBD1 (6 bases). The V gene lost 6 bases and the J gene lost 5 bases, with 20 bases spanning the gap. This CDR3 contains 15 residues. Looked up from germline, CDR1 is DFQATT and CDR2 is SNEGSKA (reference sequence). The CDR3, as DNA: TGCAGTGCCGTAGTCGGGAGCAGGGGCTATCAGCCCCAGCATTTT. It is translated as CSAVVGSRGYQPQHF.

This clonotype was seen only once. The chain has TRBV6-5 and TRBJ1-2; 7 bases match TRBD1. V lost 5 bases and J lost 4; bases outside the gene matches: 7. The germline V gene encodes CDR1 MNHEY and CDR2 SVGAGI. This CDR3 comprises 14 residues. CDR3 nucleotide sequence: TGTGCCAGCAGTGGCAGACAGGGAGGCTATGGCTACACCTTC. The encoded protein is CASSGRQGGYGYTF.

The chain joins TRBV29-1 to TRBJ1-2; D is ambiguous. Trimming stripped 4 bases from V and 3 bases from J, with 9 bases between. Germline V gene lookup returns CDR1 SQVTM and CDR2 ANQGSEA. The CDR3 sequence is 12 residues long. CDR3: CSVGRTDYGYTF. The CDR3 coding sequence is TGCAGCGTTGGCAGGACCGACTATGGCTACACCTTC. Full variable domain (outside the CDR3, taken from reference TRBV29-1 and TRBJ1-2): SAVISQKPSRDICQRGTSLTIQCQVDSQVTMMFWYRQQPGQSLTLIATANQGSEATYESGFVIDKFPISRPNLTFSTLTVSNMSPEDSSIYLCSVGRTDYGYTFGSGTRLTVV.

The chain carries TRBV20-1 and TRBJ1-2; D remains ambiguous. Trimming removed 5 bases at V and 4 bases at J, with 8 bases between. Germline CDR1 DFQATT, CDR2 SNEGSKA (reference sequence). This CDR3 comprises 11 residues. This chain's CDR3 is CSAAAPYGYTF. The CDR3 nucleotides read TGCAGTGCTGCAGCCCCCTATGGCTACACCTTC.

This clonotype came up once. The CDR3 reads CASAPRVLALNEQFF. The CDR3 DNA follows: TGCGCCAGCGCCCCTCGCGTTTTAGCTTTGAATGAGCAGTTCTTC. The chain links TRBV5-1 to TRBJ2-1; D is undetermined. The CDR3 sequence is 15 residues long. Germline V gene sequence: CDR1 SGHRS, CDR2 YFSETQ. Between the trimmed V and J ends, which lost 7 bases and 7 bases, there was a span of 21 bases.

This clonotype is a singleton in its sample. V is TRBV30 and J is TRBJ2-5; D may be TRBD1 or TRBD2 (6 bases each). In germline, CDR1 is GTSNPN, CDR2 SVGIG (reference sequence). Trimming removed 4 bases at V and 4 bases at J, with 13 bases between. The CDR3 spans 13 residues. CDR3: CAWIRGQGETQYF. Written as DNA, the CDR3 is TGTGCCTGGATCCGGGGGCAAGGAGAGACCCAGTACTTC.

Here the CDR3 reads CSVDVSRDRTDTQYF. CDR3 DNA sequence: TGCAGCGTTGACGTATCCCGAGACCGCACAGATACGCAGTATTTT. V gene TRBV29-1 combines with J gene TRBJ2-3; no firm D call. CDR1 is SQVTM, CDR2 ANQGSEA, per germline. V was shortened by 3 bases and J by 1 base, with 14 bases between the two germline ends. The CDR3 has 15 residues.

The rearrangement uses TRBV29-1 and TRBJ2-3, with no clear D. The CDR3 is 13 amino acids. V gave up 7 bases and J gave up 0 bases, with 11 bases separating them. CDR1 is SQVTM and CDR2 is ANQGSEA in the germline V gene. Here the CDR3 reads CSAARPSTDTQYF. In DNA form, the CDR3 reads TGCAGCGCCGCGCGTCCCAGCACAGATACGCAGTATTTT.

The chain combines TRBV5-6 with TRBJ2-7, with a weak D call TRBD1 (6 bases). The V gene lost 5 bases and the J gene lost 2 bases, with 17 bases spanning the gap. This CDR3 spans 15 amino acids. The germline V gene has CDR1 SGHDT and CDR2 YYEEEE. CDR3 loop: CASSSTGSLPYEQYF. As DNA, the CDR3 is TGTGCCAGCAGTTCTACAGGGTCCCTCCCCTACGAGCAGTACTTC.

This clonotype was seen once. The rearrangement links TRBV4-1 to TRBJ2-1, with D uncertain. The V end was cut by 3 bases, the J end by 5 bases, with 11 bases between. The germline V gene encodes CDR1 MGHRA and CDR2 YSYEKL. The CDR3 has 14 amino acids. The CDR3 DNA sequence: TGCGCCAGCAGCCAGGCCCCGAGAAACAATGAGCAGTTCTTC. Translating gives CASSQAPRNNEQFF.

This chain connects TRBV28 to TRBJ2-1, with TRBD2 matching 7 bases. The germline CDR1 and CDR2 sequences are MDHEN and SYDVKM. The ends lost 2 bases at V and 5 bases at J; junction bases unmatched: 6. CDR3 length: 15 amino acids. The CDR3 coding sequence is TGTGCCAGCAGTTTAGGGGGGGTAGGTCACAATGAGCAGTTCTTC. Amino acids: CASSLGGVGHNEQFF.

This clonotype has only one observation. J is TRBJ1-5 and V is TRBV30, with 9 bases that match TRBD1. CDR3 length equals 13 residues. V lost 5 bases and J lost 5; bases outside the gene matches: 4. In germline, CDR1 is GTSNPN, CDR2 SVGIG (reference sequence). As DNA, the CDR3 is TGTGCCTGGTCACAGGGGGCTCATCAGCCCCAGCATTTT. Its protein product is CAWSQGAHQPQHF.

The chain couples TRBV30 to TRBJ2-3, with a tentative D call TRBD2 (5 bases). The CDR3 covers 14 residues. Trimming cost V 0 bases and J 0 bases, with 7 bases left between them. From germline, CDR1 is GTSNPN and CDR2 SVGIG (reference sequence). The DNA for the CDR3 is TGTGCCTGGAGTGTAAGCGGAAGCACAGATACGCAGTATTTT. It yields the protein CAWSVSGSTDTQYF.

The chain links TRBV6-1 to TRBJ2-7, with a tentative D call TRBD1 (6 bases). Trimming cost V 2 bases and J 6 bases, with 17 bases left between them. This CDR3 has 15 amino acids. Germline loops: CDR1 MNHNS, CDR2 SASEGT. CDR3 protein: CASSEPAGELGEQYF. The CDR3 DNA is TGTGCCAGCAGTGAACCGGCAGGGGAATTGGGCGAGCAGTACTTC.

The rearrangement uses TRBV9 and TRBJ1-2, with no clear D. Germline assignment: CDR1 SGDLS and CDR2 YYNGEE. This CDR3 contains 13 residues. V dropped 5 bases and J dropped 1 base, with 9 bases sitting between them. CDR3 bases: TGTGCCAGCAGTCCTGGGGATAACTATGGCTACACCTTC. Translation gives CASSPGDNYGYTF. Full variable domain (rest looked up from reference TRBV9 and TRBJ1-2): DSGVTQTPKHLITATGQRVTLRCSPRSGDLSVYWYQQSLDQGLQFLIQYYNGEERAKGNILERFSAQQFPDLHSELNLSSLELGDSALYFCASSPGDNYGYTFGSGTRLTVV.

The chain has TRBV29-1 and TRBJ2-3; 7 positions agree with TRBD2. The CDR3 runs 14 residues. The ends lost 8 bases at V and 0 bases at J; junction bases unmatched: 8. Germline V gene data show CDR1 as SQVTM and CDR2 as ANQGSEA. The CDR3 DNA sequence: TGCAGCTCAATCACTAGCGCCAGCACAGATACGCAGTATTTT. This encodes CSSITSASTDTQYF.

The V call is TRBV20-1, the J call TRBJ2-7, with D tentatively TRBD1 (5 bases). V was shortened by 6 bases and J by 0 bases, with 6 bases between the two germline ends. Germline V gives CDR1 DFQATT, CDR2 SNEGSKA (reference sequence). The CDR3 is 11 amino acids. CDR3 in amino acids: CSAGASYEQYF. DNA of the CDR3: TGCAGTGCAGGGGCCTCCTACGAGCAGTACTTC.

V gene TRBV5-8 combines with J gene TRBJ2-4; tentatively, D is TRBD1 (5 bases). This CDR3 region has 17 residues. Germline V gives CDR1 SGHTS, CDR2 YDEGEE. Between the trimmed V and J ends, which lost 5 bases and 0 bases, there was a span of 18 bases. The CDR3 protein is CASSLRQSILAKNIQYF. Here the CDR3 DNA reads TGTGCCAGCAGTCTTCGACAGAGTATTCTAGCCAAAAACATTCAGTACTTC.

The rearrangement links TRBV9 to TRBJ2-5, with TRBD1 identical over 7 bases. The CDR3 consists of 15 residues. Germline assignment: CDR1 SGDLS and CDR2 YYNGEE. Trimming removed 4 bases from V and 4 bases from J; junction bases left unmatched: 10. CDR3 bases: TGTGCCAGCAGCCTTACGGACAGGATGGGAGAGACCCAGTACTTC. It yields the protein CASSLTDRMGETQYF. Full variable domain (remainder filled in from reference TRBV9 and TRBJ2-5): DSGVTQTPKHLITATGQRVTLRCSPRSGDLSVYWYQQSLDQGLQFLIQYYNGEERAKGNILERFSAQQFPDLHSELNLSSLELGDSALYFCASSLTDRMGETQYFGPGTRLLVL.